This TCR beta chain derives from a study of tumor-infiltrating lymphocytes in primary liver carcinoma. cDNA specific to TCR beta was made from 500 ng of total RNA, with a constant-region primer employed for priming. Slightly modified ARM-PCR served as the procedure for the TCR beta libraries. These libraries came from three rounds of nested multiplex PCR. Use of TRBV1-TRBV30 forward primers with a C-beta reverse primer characterized the first two PCR rounds, which lasted ten to eleven cycles each. TCRdb analysed the multiplex PCR reads with MiXCR anew, one entry per CDR3 protein. The sample holds 330,000 or so distinct CDR3 sequences, roughly two thirds seen once. There are 15 residues in the CDR3. Germline loops: CDR1 SGHAT, CDR2 FQNNGV. V gave up 2 bases and J gave up 7 bases, with 14 bases separating them. This clonotype was seen repeatedly, ten times or more. Researchers drew blood RNA from unsorted whole blood and extracted germline DNA as well.

This receptor was identified in a man aged 40-49 years with primary liver carcinoma and hepatitis B virus infection. The rearrangement links TRBV11-2 to TRBJ1-4, with D tentatively TRBD1 (5 bases). The specimen sequenced was peripheral blood. CDR3 in amino acids: CASSLLQGGSEKLFF. The DNA for the CDR3 is TGTGCCAGCAGCTTACTGCAGGGAGGAAGTGAAAAACTGTTTTTT.